These 13 T cell receptor beta chains originate from one sample sequenced in a study of cytotoxic CD8 clonotypes in ibrutinib-treated CLL. Profiling relied on immunoSEQ multiplex PCR, and the TCRdb table lists in-frame clones only, not all of them. Among some 76,000 clones, 70% to 90% were seen once, and the ten largest hold around 37%. This sample comprised PBMCs, obtained after 24 months of ibrutinib treatment. These receptors all come from a human donor with chronic lymphocytic leukemia.

The V and J genes are TRBV7-2 and TRBJ2-3; D unresolved. Deletions cut 5 bases from V and 4 bases from J, with 7 bases between. CDR1 SGHTA and CDR2 FQGNSA come from the germline V gene. This CDR3 has 12 amino acids. CDR3 sequence: CASSPGSDTQYF. The CDR3 DNA follows: TGTGCCAGCAGCCCAGGATCAGATACGCAGTATTTT.

The V call is TRBV2, the J call TRBJ2-4; the D is unclear. Germline CDR1 reads SNHLY; CDR2 reads FYNNEI. With 6 bases removed from V and 1 base from J, the gap between germline ends came to 7 bases. The CDR3 has 13 amino acids. The CDR3 here is CASRAGAKNIQYF. CDR3 DNA: TGTGCCAGCAGGGCTGGGGCCAAAAACATTCAGTACTTC. The full variable domain, its missing parts supplied by reference TRBV2 and TRBJ2-4, is EPEVTQTPSHQVTQMGQEVILRCVPISNHLYFYWYRQILGQKVEFLVSFYNNEISEKSEIFDDQFSVERPDGSNFTLKIRSTKLEDSAMYFCASRAGAKNIQYFGAGTRLSVL.

The V gene is TRBV5-4, the J gene TRBJ2-1, with 7 bases aligning to TRBD2. The J segment lost 7 bases and the V segment lost 1 base, leaving 2 bases of the junction unmatched. The germline V gene has CDR1 SGHNT and CDR2 YYREEE (reference sequence). The CDR3 is made up of 13 amino acids. The CDR3 nucleotides are TGTGCCAGCAGCTTGAGAGCGGGGAATGAGCAGTTCTTC. Translating it yields CASSLRAGNEQFF. Combining the CDR3 with reference TRBV5-4 and TRBJ2-1 gives the whole variable domain ETGVTQSPTHLIKTRGQQVTLRCSSQSGHNTVSWYQQALGQGPQFIFQYYREEENGRGNFPPRFSGLQFPNYSSELNVNALELDDSALYLCASSLRAGNEQFFGPGTRLTVL.

This clone was counted a single time. This sample includes further DNA sequences coding for the same CDR3. This chain connects TRBV14 to TRBJ2-3; D not certain. V dropped 0 bases and J dropped 6 bases, with 10 bases sitting between them. Looked up from germline, CDR1 is SGHDN and CDR2 is FVKESK. The CDR3 consists of 14 residues. The CDR3 DNA sequence: TGTGCCAGCAGCCAAGACAGGTCCGCGGATACGCAGTATTTT. This encodes CASSQDRSADTQYF.

V is TRBV6-6 and J is TRBJ2-2; 9 nucleotides match TRBD2. Germline V gene lookup returns CDR1 MNHNY and CDR2 SVGAGI (reference sequence). V lost 5 bases, J lost 5 bases, and 0 bases stayed unmatched. This CDR3 has 13 residues. The CDR3 DNA is TGTGCCAGCAGTGGACTAGCGACCGGGGAGCTGTTTTTT. Translation: CASSGLATGELFF.

The chain links TRBV6-1 to TRBJ1-3; a possible D gene is TRBD1 (6 bases). CDR3 length equals 14 residues. Trimming took off 6 bases at V and 6 bases at J, with 15 bases between the two ends. CDR1 MNHNS and CDR2 SASEGT come from the germline V gene. As DNA, the CDR3 is TGTGCCAGCAGATTACAGGGCCCCGCAAACACCATATATTTT. It translates to CASRLQGPANTIYF.

This chain joins TRBV7-3 and TRBJ2-1; unclear D gene. This CDR3 is built from 13 residues. V lost 4 bases and J 5 bases, leaving 9 bases between the germline ends. Germline CDR1 reads SGHTA; CDR2 reads FQGTGA. The CDR3 DNA sequence: TGTGCCAGCAGCTCCTCGAGAGACAATGAGCAGTTCTTC. Protein product: CASSSSRDNEQFF.

The chain couples TRBV7-2 to TRBJ2-5, with 7 bases fitting TRBD2. This CDR3 has 13 residues. In germline, CDR1 is SGHTA, CDR2 FQGNSA. V shed 5 bases and J 5 bases; nucleotides not matched to a gene: 5. DNA of the CDR3: TGTGCCAGCAGCCCGGGGGGTGGGGAGACCCAGTACTTC. It codes for CASSPGGGETQYF.

The chain carries TRBV2 and TRBJ2-7; D unresolved. Trimming pared 6 bases from V and 2 bases from J, leaving 5 bases between. CDR1 and CDR2 from the germline V gene are SNHLY and FYNNEI. This CDR3 has 11 amino acids. CDR3 in DNA: TGTGCCAGCAGCGCACCCTACGAGCAGTACTTC. Translated, it gives CASSAPYEQYF.

The chain employs TRBV11-2 and TRBJ2-7; D is undetermined. The V gene's germline CDR1 is SGHAT and CDR2 FQNNGV. The CDR3 is 15 amino acids. The V end lost 5 bases, the J end lost 0 bases, and 14 bases lay between the germline ends. In nucleotides, the CDR3 is TGTGCCAGCAGCCCGGTCCGTTATGGCTCCTACGAGCAGTACTTC. Translated, it gives CASSPVRYGSYEQYF. Full variable domain (remainder filled in from reference TRBV11-2 and TRBJ2-7): EAGVAQSPRYKIIEKRQSVAFWCNPISGHATLYWYQQILGQGPKLLIQFQNNGVVDDSQLPKDRFSAERLKGVDSTLKIQPAKLEDSAVYLCASSPVRYGSYEQYFGPGTRLTVT.

The V and J genes are TRBV18 and TRBJ2-7; 11 bases fit TRBD2. Germline V lookup: CDR1 KGHSH, CDR2 LQKENI. The CDR3 is made up of 14 amino acids. V shed 8 bases and J 5 bases; nucleotides not matched to a gene: 8. CDR3 region: CASALAGGFDEQYF. The CDR3 DNA is TGTGCCAGCGCGCTAGCGGGAGGATTTGACGAGCAGTACTTC.

This clone was detected only once. V and J are TRBV11-2 and TRBJ2-1; TRBD1 might be the D (5 bases). The V end lost 1 base, the J end lost 3 bases, and 7 bases lay between the germline ends. There are 14 residues in the CDR3. The germline V gene encodes CDR1 SGHAT and CDR2 FQNNGV. Written as DNA, the CDR3 is TGTGCCAGCAGCTTAGTCCAGGGCTACAATGAGCAGTTCTTC. Encoded protein: CASSLVQGYNEQFF.

The chain couples TRBV19 to TRBJ2-5; D possibly corresponds to TRBD2 (6 bases). Germline V gene sequence: CDR1 LNHDA, CDR2 SQIVND (reference sequence). CDR3 length equals 12 residues. Between the trimmed V and J ends, which lost 10 bases and 7 bases, there was a span of 16 bases. CDR3 protein: CATQGTSRTQYF. The CDR3 nucleotides are TGTGCCACCCAAGGGACTTCCCGGACCCAGTACTTC.